A selection of T cell receptor beta chains follows, all from one sample in a study of PD-1 blockade in classical Hodgkin lymphoma. Only in-frame clones appear in the TCRdb table, and some are missing; sequencing was by immunoSEQ multiplex PCR. There are around 9,000 clones in the sample; roughly 80% occur only once, and over 25% lies in the top ten. The sample in question was CD8+ T cells from blood, obtained before the fourth cycle of nivolumab. All receptors come from a human donor with classical Hodgkin lymphoma. The CDR3 runs from the conserved cysteine through the conserved F or W. Fields, in order: D gene, J gene, clone size, V gene, CDR3 DNA, CDR3 protein. A D gene is named only where the DNA matches it firmly. A clone size is listed for some rows: how often the clone was seen (once, few, many), or a class if it is expanded.

TRBD2 | TRBJ2-2 | . | TRBV6-1 | TGTGCCAGCATGGGGGGGGTCTCCGGGGAGCTGTTTTTT | CASMGGVSGELFF
TRBD1 | TRBJ2-7 | . | TRBV6-5 | TGTGCCAGCAGTGCCGGACAGGGGGAAGGCGAGCAGTACTTC | CASSAGQGEGEQYF
TRBD1 | TRBJ1-3 | . | TRBV7-2 | TGTGCCAGCAGCCCACTGATCGACAGGGCTGGAAACACCATATATTTT | CASSPLIDRAGNTIYF
TRBD1 | TRBJ1-5 | once | TRBV30 | TGTGCCTGGAGTCCAGGGGGTTTTAATCAGCCCCAGCATTTT | CAWSPGGFNQPQHF
. | TRBJ2-2 | . | TRBV5-5 | TGTGCCAGCAGCCCCGGGACTTGGGGCGGGGAGCTGTTTTTT | CASSPGTWGGELFF
. | TRBJ1-1 | few | TRBV7-6 | TGTGCCAGCAGCCTAAATGTGAACACTGAAGCTTTCTTT | CASSLNVNTEAFF
TRBD2 | TRBJ2-3 | . | TRBV6-5 | TGTGCCAGCATTCCTAGCGGGGGGTCGGCGGATACGCAGTATTTT | CASIPSGGSADTQYF
. | TRBJ2-6 | . | TRBV7-6 | TGTGCCAGCAGCTTACCAGGGGCCTCTGGGGCCAACGTCCTGACTTTC | CASSLPGASGANVLTF
. | TRBJ2-4 | few | TRBV5-1 | TGCGCCAGCAGCTTGGGGCCAACCGAGGGTTTGGACATTCAGTACTTC | CASSLGPTEGLDIQYF
TRBD2 | TRBJ2-1 | few | TRBV27 | TGTGCCAGCAGTCGCGGGGGACGCTACAATGAGCAGTTCTTC | CASSRGGRYNEQFF
TRBD1 | TRBJ1-1 | . | TRBV19 | TGTGCCACCCACAGGGGAGTTCCCACTGAAGCTTTCTTT | CATHRGVPTEAFF
TRBD1 | TRBJ1-1 | . | TRBV27 | TGTGCCAGCAGTTTACAGGGGGCGCCCACTGAAGCTTTCTTT | CASSLQGAPTEAFF
. | TRBJ2-7 | . | TRBV30 | TGTGCCTGGACAGATTTGTACGAGCAGTACTTC | CAWTDLYEQYF
. | TRBJ1-2 | few | TRBV7-9 | TGTGCCAGCAGCTTAGTTCGACCAACCTTC | CASSLVRPTF
. | TRBJ2-1 | few | TRBV27 | TGTGCCAGCAGTTGGACAGACACCTACAATGAGCAGTTCTTC | CASSWTDTYNEQFF
. | TRBJ1-1 | . | TRBV5-1 | TGCGCCAGCAGCTTGCCTTCAGGGGCAGGGAACACTGAAGCTTTCTTT | CASSLPSGAGNTEAFF
. | TRBJ2-2 | once | TRBV19 | TGTGCCAGTAGTATACCGGAGGGCCCCGGGGAGCTGTTTTTT | CASSIPEGPGELFF
. | TRBJ2-3 | . | TRBV30 | TGTGCCTGGAGTTTTTTAGCGGTGCTAGGGGCAGATACGCAGTATTTT | CAWSFLAVLGADTQYF
TRBD2 | TRBJ2-1 | . | TRBV15 | TGTGCCACCAGCAGCCCTTCTAGCGGGGGGGCCAATGAGCAGTTCTTC | CATSSPSSGGANEQFF
TRBD2 | TRBJ2-3 | few | TRBV7-9 | TGTGCCAGCAGCCCCCCGCGGGGTAGCGGGGATTCCACAGATACGCAGTATTTT | CASSPPRGSGDSTDTQYF
TRBD2 | TRBJ2-5 | . | TRBV7-2 | TGTGCCAGCAGCTTAATAGCGGGGGACGGGACCCAGTACTTC | CASSLIAGDGTQYF
TRBD2 | TRBJ2-1 | . | TRBV27 | TGTGCCAGCAGTCTTAGGGACCCCTTCGCGGGGGGGAACAATGAGCAGTTCTTC | CASSLRDPFAGGNNEQFF
. | TRBJ2-2 | few | TRBV7-9 | TGTGCCAGCAGCCCACGCCCCGTGCCCGACACCGGGGAGCTGTTTTTT | CASSPRPVPDTGELFF
. | TRBJ1-6 | few | TRBV27 | TGTGCCAGCAGTTTATCGGTCGGTTACAATTCACCCCTCCACTTT | CASSLSVGYNSPLHF
. | TRBJ1-1 | . | TRBV27 | TGTGCCAGCAGTCCAGCCGGGACATGGGATCGCGACACTGAAGCTTTCTTT | CASSPAGTWDRDTEAFF
. | TRBJ1-2 | . | TRBV28 | TGTGCCAGCAGTTTTTACAGCTATGGCTACACCTTC | CASSFYSYGYTF
TRBD1 | TRBJ1-2 | . | TRBV7-9 | TGTGCCAGCACGTACACCGGGACAGATCTTAACTATGGCTACACCTTC | CASTYTGTDLNYGYTF
TRBD2 | TRBJ2-1 | . | TRBV19 | TGTGCCACTCGGGCGGGGGTAGGGTCCTACAATGAGCAGTTCTTC | CATRAGVGSYNEQFF
TRBD2 | TRBJ2-5 | . | TRBV4-1 | TGCGCCAGCAGCGAGATCTCACTAGCGGCCCAAGAGACCCAGTACTTC | CASSEISLAAQETQYF
. | TRBJ1-5 | . | TRBV11-2 | TGTGCCAGCAGCTTAGCTAGCAATCAGCCCCAGCATTTT | CASSLASNQPQHF
. | TRBJ2-3 | . | TRBV2 | TGTGCCAGCAGTCCGGGATTTTATACGCAGTATTTT | CASSPGFYTQYF
TRBD1 | TRBJ2-7 | . | TRBV9 | TGTGCCAGCAGCGTCGCCGGGACAGGGGGCTCCGAGCAGTACTTC | CASSVAGTGGSEQYF
TRBD1 | TRBJ1-3 | . | TRBV7-9 | TGTGCCAGCAGCTCTACCGGGACAGTCAGAAACACCATATATTTT | CASSSTGTVRNTIYF
TRBD1 | TRBJ1-2 | . | TRBV6-1 | TGTGCCAGCAGTGAACTCCCGGACAGGGGGCTTGAGGGCTACACCTTC | CASSELPDRGLEGYTF
TRBD2 | TRBJ2-5 | . | TRBV30 | TGTGCCTGGAGTCTCGGGGGGACGTACCAAGAGACCCAGTACTTC | CAWSLGGTYQETQYF
TRBD1 | TRBJ2-1 | . | TRBV27 | TGTGCCAGCATGGACAGGGACTTCTACAATGAGCAGTTCTTC | CASMDRDFYNEQFF
TRBD1 | TRBJ2-5 | once | TRBV7-7 | TGTGCCAGCAGCCCGATAGTGTGGACAGGGGACTTCCAAGAGACCCAGTACTTC | CASSPIVWTGDFQETQYF
TRBD1 | TRBJ2-3 | . | TRBV6-1 | TGTGCCAGCAGTGCCCTTCCGGACAGGGTCACAGATACGCAGTATTTT | CASSALPDRVTDTQYF
. | TRBJ2-2 | . | TRBV4-1 | TGCGCCAGCAGCCAAGGGGGGGCAGGCGCCAAAGCGAACACCGGGGAGCTGTTTTTT | CASSQGGAGAKANTGELFF
. | TRBJ1-6 | few | TRBV7-6 | TGTGCCAGCAGCTCGTCGGGGGGCACAGCCGACGGGCCGCATTCACCCCTCCACTTT | CASSSSGGTADGPHSPLHF
. | TRBJ2-1 | few | TRBV6-4 | TGTGCCAGCAGCCCGAATGGTCCCCTCCTAGGGGAGCAGTTCTTC | CASSPNGPLLGEQFF
. | TRBJ2-4 | . | TRBV5-4 | TGTGCCAGCAGCTTGTCGCGGGGCAGTAAAAACATTCAGTACTTC | CASSLSRGSKNIQYF
TRBD2 | TRBJ2-1 | . | TRBV7-9 | TGTGCCAGCAGCCTACTAGCGGGGGGCCTATTGGAGTTCTTC | CASSLLAGGLLEFF
. | TRBJ1-5 | once | TRBV19 | TGTGCCAGTGGTCCGGCGTGGGGGGAGAATCAGCCCCAGCATTTT | CASGPAWGENQPQHF
TRBD1 | TRBJ1-3 | . | TRBV5-6 | TGTGCCAGCAGCTTGCTTCCCGGGACAGGGCCTGGAAACACCATATATTTT | CASSLLPGTGPGNTIYF
TRBD1 | TRBJ2-7 | once | TRBV6-1 | TGTGCCACCCGGTGGACAGGGAACTCCTACGAGCAGTACTTC | CATRWTGNSYEQYF
. | TRBJ1-2 | few | TRBV27 | TGTGCCAGCAGTGAGGCCGAAAGCTATGGCTACACCTTC | CASSEAESYGYTF